The 10 T cell receptor beta chains given below trace back to one sample, sequenced in a study of brain metastases from non-small cell lung cancer. The assay was immunoSEQ multiplex PCR, and TCRdb's table has in-frame clones only and misses some. The sample lists about 3,300 clones; about 95% were seen once. Sequenced input: tumor-adjacent normal tissue. Source of these receptors: a donor over 35 with non-small cell lung cancer.

The genes are TRBV5-6 and TRBJ2-3; D is unresolved. V lost 4 bases and J lost 2, with 5 bases in between. Germline loops: CDR1 SGHDT, CDR2 YYEEEE. This CDR3 region has 12 residues. The CDR3 reads CASSLNTDTQYF. The CDR3 nucleotides are TGTGCCAGCAGCCTTAACACAGATACGCAGTATTTT.

This clone was counted a single time. V gene TRBV25-1 combines with J gene TRBJ2-7, with D perhaps matching TRBD2 (5 bases). The CDR3 is 11 residues long. CDR1 is MGHDK and CDR2 is SYGVNS in the germline V gene. V lost 4 bases to trimming and J lost 6 bases, with 7 bases between them. CDR3 in amino acids: CASSVGSEQYF. The DNA for the CDR3 is TGTGCCAGCAGTGTAGGGAGCGAGCAGTACTTC.

Of note for this clone: Its ends do not fully match the called genes, so a read error is possible. The chain joins TRBV4-3 to TRBJ1-1, with D unclear. Per germline, CDR1 LGHNA and CDR2 YSLEER. This CDR3 has 16 amino acids. The CDR3 region is CASSQDPARWNTEAFF. Written as DNA, the CDR3 is TGCGCCAGCAGCCAAGATCCGGCAAGGTGGAACACTGAAGCTTTTTTT.

CDR3 sequence: CASSPELETQYF. For the CDR3, the DNA is TGCGCCAGCAGTCCGGAGTTAGAGACCCAGTACTTC. This sequence joins TRBV23-1 and TRBJ2-5; unclear D gene. TRBV23-1 is marked as an open reading frame, function uncertain. Trimming removed 4 bases from V and 4 bases from J, with 7 bases in between. The length of the CDR3 is 12 residues.

Regarding this clone: At one end the junction does not follow the germline gene, possibly because of a read error. V usage is TRBV5-1 and J usage is TRBJ2-7; 9 bases align to TRBD1. This CDR3 region has 14 residues. Germline-derived CDR1 and CDR2 are SGHRS and YFSETQ. The CDR3 protein is CASSSTGGAYEQYF. The CDR3 region has the DNA TGCGCCAGCAGCTCGACAGGGGGAGCCTACGAGCAGTATTTC.

This rearrangement joins TRBV7-3 to TRBJ1-1, with unresolved D. Germline values: CDR1 SGHTA, CDR2 FQGTGA. V shed 5 bases and J shed 4 bases, with 14 bases lying between them. The CDR3 spans 14 residues. The CDR3 loop reads CASSPSAASTEAFF. CDR3 in DNA: TGTGCCAGCAGCCCCAGCGCGGCATCCACTGAAGCTTTCTTT.

J is TRBJ2-2 and V is TRBV5-1; D possibly corresponds to TRBD2 (6 bases). CDR3 length equals 14 residues. Trimming stripped 3 bases from V and 4 bases from J, with 10 bases between. Germline CDR1 is SGHRS and CDR2 is YFSETQ. The CDR3 loop is CASSSRGTTGELFF. Here the CDR3 DNA reads TGCGCCAGCAGCTCTCGGGGGACCACCGGGGAGCTGTTTTTT.

J is TRBJ2-3 and V is TRBV19; TRBD2 matches at 12 bases. CDR3 size: 14 residues. Germline trimming cut 3 bases from V and 11 bases from J; bases unmatched to any gene: 6. CDR1 is LNHDA and CDR2 is SQIVND in the germline V gene (reference sequence). CDR3: CASSMSSGRAMQYF. The DNA for the CDR3 is TGTGCCAGTAGTATGTCTAGCGGGAGGGCTATGCAGTATTTT.

The chain joins TRBV18 to TRBJ1-5; 9 bases agree with TRBD1. V shed 6 bases, J shed 1 base, and the junction held 7 bases outside the gene matches. Germline assignment: CDR1 KGHSH and CDR2 LQKENI. This CDR3 has 16 residues. DNA for the CDR3: TGTGCCAGCTCTCCGGGACAGGGTCAAAGCAATCAGCCCCAGCATTTT. This gives the protein CASSPGQGQSNQPQHF.

The V gene is TRBV5-1, the J gene TRBJ2-2, with D perhaps matching TRBD2 (7 bases). Germline CDR1 reads SGHRS; CDR2 reads YFSETQ. Trimming took 5 bases from V and 1 from J, leaving 15 bases between them. The CDR3 covers 16 residues. Here the CDR3 DNA reads TGCGCCAGCAGGAGTTCGGGGGGCTTGAACACCGGGGAGCTGTTTTTT. This gives the protein CASRSSGGLNTGELFF.